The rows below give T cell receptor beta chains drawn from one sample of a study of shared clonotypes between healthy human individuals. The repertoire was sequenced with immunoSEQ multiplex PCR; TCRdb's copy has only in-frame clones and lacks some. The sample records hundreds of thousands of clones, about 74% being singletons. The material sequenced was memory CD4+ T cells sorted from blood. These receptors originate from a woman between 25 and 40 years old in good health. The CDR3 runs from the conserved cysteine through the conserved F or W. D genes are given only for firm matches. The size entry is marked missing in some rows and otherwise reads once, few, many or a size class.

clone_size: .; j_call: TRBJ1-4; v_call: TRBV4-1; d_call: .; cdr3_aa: CASSLRVNEKLFF; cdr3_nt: TGCGCCAGCAGCCTCAGGGTTAATGAAAAACTGTTTTTT
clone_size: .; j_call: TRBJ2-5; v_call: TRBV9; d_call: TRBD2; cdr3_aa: CASSVAPRAGGHRETQYF; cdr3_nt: TGTGCCAGCAGCGTAGCTCCGAGAGCGGGAGGCCATAGAGAGACCCAGTACTTC
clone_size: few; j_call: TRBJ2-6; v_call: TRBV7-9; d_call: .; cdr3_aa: CASTPASGANVLTF; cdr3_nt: TGTGCCAGCACTCCAGCCTCTGGGGCCAACGTCCTGACTTTC
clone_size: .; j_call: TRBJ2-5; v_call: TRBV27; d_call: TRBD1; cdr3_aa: CASSITGGETQYF; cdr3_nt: TGTGCCAGCAGTATTACAGGGGGAGAGACCCAGTACTTC
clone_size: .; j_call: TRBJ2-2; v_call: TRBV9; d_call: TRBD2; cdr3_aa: CASSVDHGRTGELFF; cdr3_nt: TGTGCCAGCAGCGTAGACCACGGGAGGACCGGGGAGCTGTTTTTT
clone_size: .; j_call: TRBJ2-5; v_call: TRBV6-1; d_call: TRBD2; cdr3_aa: CASSERGGSETQYF; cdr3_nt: TGTGCCAGCAGTGAAAGGGGAGGGAGTGAGACCCAGTACTTC
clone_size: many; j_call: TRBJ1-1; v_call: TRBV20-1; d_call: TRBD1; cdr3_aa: CSADRDTEAFF; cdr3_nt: TGCAGTGCTGACAGGGACACTGAAGCTTTCTTT
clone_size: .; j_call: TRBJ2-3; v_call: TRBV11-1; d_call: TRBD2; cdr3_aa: CASSRRLAEGTDTQYF; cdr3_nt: TGTGCCAGCAGCCGGAGACTAGCTGAGGGCACAGATACGCAGTATTTT
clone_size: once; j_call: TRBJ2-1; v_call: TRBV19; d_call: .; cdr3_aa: CASSMGTGSEQFF; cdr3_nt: TGTGCCAGTAGTATGGGAACAGGGAGTGAGCAGTTCTTC
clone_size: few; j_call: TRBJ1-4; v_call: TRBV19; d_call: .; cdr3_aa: CASRSPTRTEKLFF; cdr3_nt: TGTGCCAGTAGATCACCGACCAGGACGGAAAAACTGTTTTTT
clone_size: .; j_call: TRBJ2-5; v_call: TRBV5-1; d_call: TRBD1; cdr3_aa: CASSWGPDRDGETQYF; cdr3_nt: TGCGCCAGCAGCTGGGGTCCGGACAGGGACGGGGAGACCCAGTACTTC
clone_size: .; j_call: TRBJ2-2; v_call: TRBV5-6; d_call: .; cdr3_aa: CASSLLGRSTGELFF; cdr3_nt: TGTGCCAGCAGCTTGTTAGGAAGAAGCACCGGGGAGCTGTTTTTT
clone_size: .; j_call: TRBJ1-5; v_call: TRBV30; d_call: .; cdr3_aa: CAWNREGNQPQHF; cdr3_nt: TGTGCCTGGAACCGGGAGGGCAATCAGCCCCAGCATTTT
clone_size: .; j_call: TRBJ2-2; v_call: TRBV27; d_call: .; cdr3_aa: CASSLRSFLTGELFF; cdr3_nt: TGTGCCAGCAGTTTAAGAAGTTTTCTTACCGGGGAGCTGTTTTTT
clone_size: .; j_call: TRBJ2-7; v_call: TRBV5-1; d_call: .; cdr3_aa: CASSSQEGEQYF; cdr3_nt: TGCGCCAGCAGCTCCCAAGAGGGAGAGCAGTACTTC
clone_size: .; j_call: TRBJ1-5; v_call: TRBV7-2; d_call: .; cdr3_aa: CASSLDALSNQPQHF; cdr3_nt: TGTGCCAGCAGCCTTGACGCTCTTAGCAATCAGCCCCAGCATTTT
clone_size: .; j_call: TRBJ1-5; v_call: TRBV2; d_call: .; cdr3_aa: CASTGGVQPQHF; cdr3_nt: TGTGCCAGCACGGGGGGGGTTCAGCCCCAGCATTTT
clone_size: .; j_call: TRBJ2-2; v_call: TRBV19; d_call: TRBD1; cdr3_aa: CASRTGQGAHGELFF; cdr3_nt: TGTGCCAGTAGGACAGGACAGGGGGCCCACGGGGAGCTGTTTTTT
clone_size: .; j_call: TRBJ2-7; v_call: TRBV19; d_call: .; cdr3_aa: CASKNLASYEQYF; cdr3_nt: TGTGCCAGTAAGAATTTGGCCTCCTACGAGCAGTACTTC
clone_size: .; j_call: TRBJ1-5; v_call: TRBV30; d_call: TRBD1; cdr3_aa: CAWSGQGRQPQHF; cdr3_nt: TGTGCCTGGAGTGGACAGGGTAGACAGCCCCAGCATTTT
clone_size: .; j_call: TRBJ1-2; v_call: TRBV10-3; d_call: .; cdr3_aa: CAISRQEAYGYTF; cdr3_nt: TGTGCCATCAGCCGACAGGAGGCGTATGGCTACACCTTC
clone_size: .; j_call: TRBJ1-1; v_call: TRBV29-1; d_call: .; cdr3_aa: CSVVEGSGTEAFF; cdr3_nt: TGCAGCGTTGTCGAGGGGAGCGGCACTGAAGCTTTCTTT
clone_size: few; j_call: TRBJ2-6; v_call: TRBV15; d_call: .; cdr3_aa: CATSRSQGLGANVLTF; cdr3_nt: TGTGCCACCAGCAGAAGCCAGGGGCTAGGGGCCAACGTCCTGACTTTC
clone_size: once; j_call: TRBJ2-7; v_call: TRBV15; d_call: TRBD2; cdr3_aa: CATSGAGDLSYEQYF; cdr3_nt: TGTGCCACCAGTGGAGCGGGGGACCTCTCCTACGAGCAGTACTTC
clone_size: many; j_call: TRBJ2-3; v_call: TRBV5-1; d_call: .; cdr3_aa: CASSLEGHRPDTQYF; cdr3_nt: TGCGCCAGCAGCTTGGAGGGGCATCGCCCAGATACGCAGTATTTT
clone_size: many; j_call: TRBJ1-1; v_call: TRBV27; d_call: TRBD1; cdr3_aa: CASSFRPYRGANTEAFF; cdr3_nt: TGTGCCAGCAGTTTCCGCCCATACAGGGGCGCGAACACTGAAGCTTTCTTT
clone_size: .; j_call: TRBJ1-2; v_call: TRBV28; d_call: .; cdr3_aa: CASSLRFSHGYTF; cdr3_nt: TGTGCCAGCAGTTTAAGGTTTAGCCATGGCTACACCTTC
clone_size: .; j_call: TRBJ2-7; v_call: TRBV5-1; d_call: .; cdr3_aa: CASSSQERGYEQYF; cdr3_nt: TGCGCCAGCAGTAGTCAGGAAAGGGGCTACGAGCAGTACTTC
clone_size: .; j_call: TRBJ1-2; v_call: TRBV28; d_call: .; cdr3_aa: CASSLQRGYTF; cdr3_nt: TGTGCCAGCAGCCTTCAGCGGGGCTACACCTTC
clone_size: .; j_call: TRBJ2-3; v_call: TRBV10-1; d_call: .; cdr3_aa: CASSGEALSGTQYF; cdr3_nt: TGCGCCAGCAGTGGGGAAGCTCTAAGTGGCACGCAGTATTTT
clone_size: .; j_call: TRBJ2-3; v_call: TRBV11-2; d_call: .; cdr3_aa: CASSLTRLSTDTQYF; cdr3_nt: TGTGCCAGCAGCCTTACCCGGCTTAGCACAGATACGCAGTATTTT
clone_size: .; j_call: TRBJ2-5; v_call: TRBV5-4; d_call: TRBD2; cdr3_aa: CASSSTSGKETQYF; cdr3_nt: TGTGCCAGCAGCTCGACTAGCGGGAAAGAGACCCAGTACTTC
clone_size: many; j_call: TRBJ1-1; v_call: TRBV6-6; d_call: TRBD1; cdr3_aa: CASSQLQGAHTEAFF; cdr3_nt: TGTGCCAGCAGTCAGTTACAGGGGGCTCACACTGAAGCTTTCTTT
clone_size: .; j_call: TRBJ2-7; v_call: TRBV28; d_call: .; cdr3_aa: CASSLVAGGQHF; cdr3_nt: TGTGCCAGCAGTTTAGTGGCTGGGGGCCAGCACTTC
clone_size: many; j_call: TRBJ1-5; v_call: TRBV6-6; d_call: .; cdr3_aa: CASSSLQGQPQHF; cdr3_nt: TGTGCCAGCAGTTCCTTACAGGGACAGCCCCAGCATTTT
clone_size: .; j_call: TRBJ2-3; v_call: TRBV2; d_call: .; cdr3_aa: CASRRDTQYF; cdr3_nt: TGTGCCAGCAGAAGAGATACGCAGTATTTT
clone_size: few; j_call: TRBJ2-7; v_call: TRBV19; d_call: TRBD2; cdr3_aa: CASSIGGTSGLYEQYF; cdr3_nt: TGTGCCAGTAGTATAGGGGGGACTAGCGGACTTTACGAGCAGTACTTC
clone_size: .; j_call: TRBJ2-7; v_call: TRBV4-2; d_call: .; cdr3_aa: CASSQDQNGGYEQYF; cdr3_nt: TGTGCCAGCAGCCAAGATCAGAACGGTGGCTACGAGCAGTACTTC
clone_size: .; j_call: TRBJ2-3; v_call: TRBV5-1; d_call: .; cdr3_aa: CASSGMGPSTLTDTQYF; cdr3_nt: TGCGCCAGCAGCGGGATGGGACCCTCCACTCTCACAGATACGCAGTATTTT
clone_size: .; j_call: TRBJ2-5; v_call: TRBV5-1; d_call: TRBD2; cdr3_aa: CASSFSSGRAGETQYF; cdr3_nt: TGCGCCAGCAGCTTTTCTAGCGGGAGGGCCGGTGAGACCCAGTACTTC
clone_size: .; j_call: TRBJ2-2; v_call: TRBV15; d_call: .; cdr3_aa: CATSRYSAVNTGELFF; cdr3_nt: TGTGCCACCAGCAGATATAGCGCGGTAAACACCGGGGAGCTGTTTTTT
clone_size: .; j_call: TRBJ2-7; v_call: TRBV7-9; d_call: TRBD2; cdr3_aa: CASSLGTSGSSYEQYF; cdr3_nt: TGTGCCAGCAGCTTAGGGACTAGCGGGAGCTCTTACGAGCAGTACTTC
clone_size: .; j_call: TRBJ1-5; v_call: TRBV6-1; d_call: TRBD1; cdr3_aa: CASSETGEVSQPQHF; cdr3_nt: TGTGCCAGCAGTGAGACAGGGGAGGTATCTCAGCCCCAGCATTTT
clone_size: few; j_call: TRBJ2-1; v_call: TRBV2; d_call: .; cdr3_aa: CASSLRGQQFF; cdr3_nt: TGTGCCAGCAGTCTCCGGGGCCAACAGTTCTTC
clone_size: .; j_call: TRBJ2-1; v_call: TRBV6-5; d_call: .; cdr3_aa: CASSIKRSSYNEQFF; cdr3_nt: TGTGCCAGCAGTATAAAGCGGAGCTCCTACAATGAGCAGTTCTTC
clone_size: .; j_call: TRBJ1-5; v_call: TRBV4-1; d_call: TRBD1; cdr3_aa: CASSQSDRVSNQPQHF; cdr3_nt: TGCGCCAGCAGCCAGAGCGACAGGGTAAGCAATCAGCCCCAGCATTTT
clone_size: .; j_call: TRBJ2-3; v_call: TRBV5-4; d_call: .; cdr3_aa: CASSFGGDTQYF; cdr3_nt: TGTGCCAGCAGCTTTGGGGGGGATACGCAGTATTTT
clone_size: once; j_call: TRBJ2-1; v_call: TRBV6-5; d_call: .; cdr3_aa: CASSEWAPIF; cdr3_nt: TGTGCCAGCAGTGAATGGGCGCCAATCTTC
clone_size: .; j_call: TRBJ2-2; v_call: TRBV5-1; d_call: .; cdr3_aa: CASSAEAVAGELFF; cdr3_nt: TGCGCCAGCAGCGCCGAGGCGGTAGCCGGGGAGCTGTTTTTT
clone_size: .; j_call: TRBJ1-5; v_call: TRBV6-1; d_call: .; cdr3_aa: CASGLQGGNQPQHF; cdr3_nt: TGTGCCAGCGGACTTCAGGGAGGCAATCAGCCCCAGCATTTT
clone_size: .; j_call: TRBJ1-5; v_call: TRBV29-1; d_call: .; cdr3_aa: CSVEGQAGQPQHF; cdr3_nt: TGCAGCGTTGAAGGACAGGCGGGTCAGCCCCAGCATTTT
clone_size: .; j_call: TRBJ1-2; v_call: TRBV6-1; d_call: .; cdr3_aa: CASKIGPGAYGYTF; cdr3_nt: TGTGCCAGCAAGATCGGTCCGGGGGCGTATGGCTACACCTTC
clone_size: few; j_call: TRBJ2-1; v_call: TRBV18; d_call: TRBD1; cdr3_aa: CASSWTGAYNEQFF; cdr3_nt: TGTGCCAGCTCCTGGACAGGCGCCTACAATGAGCAGTTCTTC
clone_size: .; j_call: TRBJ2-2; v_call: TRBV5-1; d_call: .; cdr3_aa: CASTQGSNTGELFF; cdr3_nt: TGCGCCAGCACCCAGGGATCCAACACCGGGGAGCTGTTTTTT
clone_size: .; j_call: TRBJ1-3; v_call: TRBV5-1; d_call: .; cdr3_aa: CASSLGGGSASGNTIYF; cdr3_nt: TGCGCCAGCAGCTTGGGCGGGGGGTCCGCCTCTGGAAACACCATATATTTT